The source of this TCR beta chain is a study of blood T cell repertoires in COVID-19. In the study overall: Material from acute and convalescent COVID-19 was sourced from the United States, Italy and Spain.

Here immunoSEQ multiplex PCR was the method, and the copy in TCRdb shows in-frame clones only, minus some. The data contain hundreds of thousands of clones, around nine tenths of them singletons. Within 2 weeks before study entry, exposed participants met a COVID-19 case. Germline loops: CDR1 MNHEY, CDR2 SMNVEV (reference sequence). With 3 bases clipped from V and 5 bases from J, the junction kept 5 bases outside the gene matches. This CDR3 is built from 14 residues. The chain joins TRBV27 to TRBJ1-1; 8 nucleotides match TRBD1. Material: PBMCs or T cells enriched from blood (not recorded which). The clonotype comes from a woman aged 18 to 35 who had been exposed to COVID-19. The CDR3 nucleotides are TGTGCCAGCAGTTTTGACAGGGGAGGTACTGAAGCTTTCTTT. Encoded protein: CASSFDRGGTEAFF.